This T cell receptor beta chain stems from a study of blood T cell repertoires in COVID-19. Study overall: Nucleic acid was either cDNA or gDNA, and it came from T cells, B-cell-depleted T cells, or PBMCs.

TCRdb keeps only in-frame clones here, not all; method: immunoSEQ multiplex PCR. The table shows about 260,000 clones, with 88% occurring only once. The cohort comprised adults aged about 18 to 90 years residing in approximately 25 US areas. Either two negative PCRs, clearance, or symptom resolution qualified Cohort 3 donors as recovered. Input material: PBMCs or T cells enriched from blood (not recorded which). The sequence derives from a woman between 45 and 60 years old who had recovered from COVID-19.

CDR3 bases: TGTGCCAGCAGCTTAGCGCAACAGCCCCAAGAGACCCAGTACTTC. Its translation: CASSLAQQPQETQYF. V usage is TRBV7-2 and J usage is TRBJ2-5; D remains ambiguous. V lost 0 bases, J lost 1 base, and 9 bases lay in between. This CDR3 has 15 amino acids. Germline V gene lookup returns CDR1 SGHTA and CDR2 FQGNSA.